This T cell receptor beta chain originates from a study of T cell repertoires in cytomegalovirus infection (dated by TCRdb to between 2019 and 2020). With respect to the entire study: Donor HLA type was relevant to the analysis, as public TCR beta signatures indicated carriage of CMV infection together with the matching HLA type.

Study-wide findings and limitations: The ex vivo response was dominated by HLA-C-restricted CMV-specific TCR beta clonotypes, and the single most frequent clonotype in two of eight donors was supplied by these HLA-C-restricted clonotypes. Carriers of CMV infection plus the relevant HLA type were discriminated by the cumulative frequency of public TCR beta family members in the study cohort and in an independent roughly 370-donor cohort.

The germline V gene (reference sequence) gives CDR1 as LNHDA and CDR2 as SQIVND. Trimming leaves V shorter by 10 bases and J shorter by 6 bases, with the junction holding 9 bases beyond the gene matches. Including cysteine and phenylalanine, the CDR3 has 12 amino acids. CDR3 DNA only is kept here, 36 bases in frame from base 1. The sequencer was an Illumina HiSeq 1500. The public reads were reanalyzed by TCRdb: fastp trimming at Q25, MiXCR alignment, in-frame beta chains only. A single entry per CDR3 protein holds the most common genes and DNA from its merged rows. The sample contains approximately 550,000 distinct CDR3 sequences, approximately 15% of them found a single time. The ten largest make up under 30% of the sample. Comments on this clonotype: The clone's antigen remains unknown. Per-base quality was not reported, and no clone a single base away is much larger than it.

The clonotype was recovered from a human donor in good health (CMV status not recorded). Some clones in this sample may be carry-over from other donors' samples. Recombination linked TRBV19 to TRBJ2-7, and 7 bases in between align with TRBD1. The sequenced material came from CD8+ T cells from PBMCs. At the DNA level, the sequence is TGTGCCACCTCGACAGGGTCTCGCGAGCAGTACTTC. Protein translation: CATSTGSREQYF.